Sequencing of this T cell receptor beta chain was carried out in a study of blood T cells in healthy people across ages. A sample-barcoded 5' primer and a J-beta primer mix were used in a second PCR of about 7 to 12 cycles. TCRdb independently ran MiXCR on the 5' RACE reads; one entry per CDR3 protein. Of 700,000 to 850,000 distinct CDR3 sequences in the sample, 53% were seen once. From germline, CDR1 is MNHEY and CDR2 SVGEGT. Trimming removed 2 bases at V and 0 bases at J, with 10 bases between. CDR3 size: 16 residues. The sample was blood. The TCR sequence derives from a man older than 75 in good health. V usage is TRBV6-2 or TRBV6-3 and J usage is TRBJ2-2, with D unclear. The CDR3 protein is CASSYRVRTNTGELFF. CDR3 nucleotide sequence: TGTGCCAGCAGTTACCGCGTCCGAACGAACACCGGGGAGCTGTTTTTT.